This TCR beta chain emerged from a study of beta chain features in type 1 diabetes. As every portion of the isolated RNA was reverse transcribed, the sequencing read expressed TCRB transcripts. Reads from naive, central memory and regulatory T cell samples averaged about 3.3 million. Clones were sequenced by immunoSEQ multiplex PCR, and TCRdb holds only the in-frame ones, with some missing. The sample consists of over 600,000 clones, over 10% of them appearing once. Broader study findings: For Type 1 diabetes patients, all four CD4+ subsets carried TCRB CDR3s that were moderately but significantly shorter. Naive, central memory and Treg TCRB repertoires seemed to resemble each other more closely in patients than they did in healthy donors. There was no resolution here of whether HLA type influences TCRB rearrangement. Sequencing from cDNA could over-represent high-TCR-expressing cells.

The sample holds a few counts of this clone. Its matching antigen is unknown. Other DNA sequences in this sample translate to the same CDR3. The sample was naive CD4+ T cells from blood. The clonotype originates from a man aged 30 to 45 with type 1 diabetes.

In DNA form, the CDR3 reads TGTGCCAGCAGCTTGACCGGGGGCACAGATACGCAGTATTTT. Its translation: CASSLTGGTDTQYF. V is TRBV7-3 and J is TRBJ2-3, with TRBD2 as a possible D gene (5 bases). This CDR3 has 14 residues. In germline, CDR1 is SGHTA, CDR2 FQGTGA. Trimming cost V 3 bases and J 1 base, with 8 bases left between them.